This passage covers 15 T cell receptor beta chains from one sample sequenced in a study of Ad26.COV2.S vaccination and SARS-CoV-2 variants (dated by TCRdb to the early 2020s). This specimen's treatment or condition label, per the study, means: around 19 received Ad26.COV2.S at low or high dose, single or two shots; about 5 received placebo; per-sample allocation not given. Repertoires of vaccine and placebo recipients were sequenced from samples collected on day 63 after the first injection. Receptor libraries were prepared by the immunoSEQ multiplex PCR assay. TCRdb obtained this table from immuneACCESS and retained in-frame rearrangements with V and J assigned. These tables miss some clones; where compared with another copy, unresolved V genes account for less than half of the shortfall, and the remainder is unexplained. The table for this sample lists about 320,000 clones; 85% to 90% of them were counted only once. The ten largest clonotypes hold around 5.5% of the sample.

The sample in question was peripheral blood, obtained in a trial of Ad26.COV2.S vaccine versus placebo. Receptor source: a person aged 18-65 years who received the Ad26.COV2.S COVID-19 vaccine or a placebo.

This clone was observed a single time. V is TRBV21-1 and J is TRBJ2-7; the D call of TRBD1 is as the table states it, not checked on the DNA. TRBV21-1 is assigned pseudogene status. The length of the CDR3 is 13 residues. CDR3 loop: CASSTQTAYEQYF. CDR3 sequence (DNA): TGTGCCAGCAGCACACAAACAGCCTACGAGCAGTACTTC.

The chain is built from TRBV12-3 or TRBV12-4 and TRBJ1-5, with 7 bases aligning to TRBD1. V was pared by 6 bases and J by 12 bases, with 8 bases of the junction left unmatched. CDR3 size: 12 residues. The chain's CDR3 is CASSTTGVVQHF. In DNA, the CDR3 is TGTGCCAGCAGCACCACAGGGGTTGTCCAGCATTTT.

This rearrangement joins TRBV7-3 to TRBJ2-2; 9 positions match TRBD2. With 1 base clipped from V and 6 bases from J, the junction kept 6 bases outside the gene matches. This CDR3 has 16 residues. Germline-derived CDR1 and CDR2 are SGHTA and FQGTGA. CDR3 sequence (DNA): TGTGCCAGCAGCTTAAGGGCGGGAGGGCCCTCCGGGGAGCTGTTTTTT. Amino acids: CASSLRAGGPSGELFF.

This clone was detected once. CDR3 residues: CASSMSGEGAGSNQPQHF. For the CDR3, the DNA is TGTGCCAGTAGTATGTCGGGGGAGGGGGCGGGTAGCAATCAGCCCCAGCATTTT. The chain has TRBV19 and TRBJ1-5; 7 positions agree with TRBD1. The CDR3 runs to 18 residues. Per germline, CDR1 LNHDA and CDR2 SQIVND (reference sequence). V lost 3 bases and J lost 0; bases outside the gene matches: 11.

The chain links TRBV9 to TRBJ1-1; D gene unclear. From germline, CDR1 is SGDLS and CDR2 YYNGEE. The CDR3 loop spans 13 amino acids. The ends were cut back, 4 bases at V and 4 bases at J, with 11 bases in the middle. The CDR3 loop is CASSFGSPTEAFF. DNA for the CDR3: TGTGCCAGCAGCTTCGGTTCACCCACTGAAGCTTTCTTT.

The chain couples TRBV10-3 to TRBJ2-1; no clear D gene. CDR1 and CDR2 (germline): ENHRY, SYGVKD. V was cut by 7 bases and J by 6 bases, with 13 bases left in between. This CDR3 has 13 amino acids. The CDR3 bases are TGTGCCATCAAGGGTGAGGTTGGCAATGAGCAGTTCTTC. Its protein is CAIKGEVGNEQFF.

The CDR3, as DNA: TGTGCCAGTAGTACGGGGGGACTACTAAAAGAGACCCAGTACTTC. This codes for CASSTGGLLKETQYF. The chain joins TRBV19 to TRBJ2-5; the match to TRBD2 covers 7 bases. CDR3 length: 15 residues. From germline, CDR1 is LNHDA and CDR2 SQIVND (reference sequence). J was trimmed by 3 bases and V by 4 bases; bases with no gene match: 8.

The chain joins TRBV5-6 to TRBJ1-2; D is uncertain. This CDR3 is built from 14 residues. Trimming removed 1 base from V and 4 bases from J, with 11 bases in between. Germline CDR1 SGHDT, CDR2 YYEEEE. The CDR3 spells CASSLPSGSYGYTF. The CDR3 coding sequence is TGTGCCAGCAGCTTGCCTTCAGGATCCTATGGCTACACCTTC.

The V call is TRBV7-2, the J call TRBJ1-1; unclear D gene. The CDR3 totals 15 residues. Trimming cost V 3 bases and J 2 bases, with 13 bases left between them. The germline CDR1 and CDR2 sequences are SGHTA and FQGNSA. This chain's CDR3 is CASSFGPLGNTEAFF. The DNA for the CDR3 is TGTGCCAGCAGCTTCGGTCCTCTGGGAAACACTGAAGCTTTCTTT. Variable domain in full (rest from reference TRBV7-2 and TRBJ1-1): GAGVSQSPSNKVTEKGKDVELRCDPISGHTALYWYRQSLGQGLEFLIYFQGNSAPDKSGLPSDRFSAERTGGSVSTLTIQRTQQEDSAVYLCASSFGPLGNTEAFFGQGTRLTVV.

The V gene is TRBV7-6, the J gene TRBJ2-3, with 9 bases matching TRBD2. CDR3 length: 15 amino acids. Germline V gives CDR1 SGHVS, CDR2 FNYEAQ. Germline trimming cut 8 bases from V and 2 bases from J; bases unmatched to any gene: 8. The CDR3 bases are TGTGCCAGCCACCAAACTAGCGGGTACACAGATACGCAGTATTTT. This codes for CASHQTSGYTDTQYF.

This rearrangement joins TRBV4-1 to TRBJ2-3; D is tentatively TRBD1 or TRBD2 (5 bases each). V was pared by 4 bases and J by 2 bases, with 16 bases between. Germline V lookup: CDR1 MGHRA, CDR2 YSYEKL. The CDR3 runs to 16 residues. The CDR3 DNA reads TGCGCCAGCAGCCTAACCTCTTCCGGGGCCACAGATACGCAGTATTTT. It codes for CASSLTSSGATDTQYF.

This clone was counted a single time. This chain links TRBV19 with TRBJ2-2; D ambiguous. The CDR3 runs 16 residues. Trimming shortened V by 4 bases and J by 1 base, and 13 bases separated the two germline ends. The germline gives CDR1 LNHDA, CDR2 SQIVND (reference sequence). CDR3 in DNA: TGTGCCAGTAGTAGTAAATCTACGGTGAACACCGGGGAGCTGTTTTTT. This gives the protein CASSSKSTVNTGELFF.

The chain recombines TRBV7-9 with TRBJ1-4, with a possible D match to TRBD1 (5 bases). CDR3 length: 13 amino acids. The germline V gene has CDR1 SEHNR and CDR2 FQNEAQ (reference sequence). Trimming removed 5 bases at V and 10 bases at J, with 14 bases between. The CDR3 region is CASSPLTEGKLFF. The CDR3 DNA reads TGTGCCAGCAGCCCCTTGACAGAAGGAAAACTGTTTTTT.

This clone showed up just once. The chain employs TRBV4-3 and TRBJ1-2, with a possible D match to TRBD1 (6 bases). Germline CDR1 is LGHNA and CDR2 is YSLEER. Trimming removed 4 bases at V and 2 bases at J, with 23 bases between. The length of the CDR3 is 18 residues. In nucleotides, the CDR3 is TGCGCCAGCAGCCCCGGAGGGACATTTGGATTGTCGAACTATGGCTACACCTTC. This sequence encodes CASSPGGTFGLSNYGYTF.

CDR3 DNA: TGCGCCAGCAGCCGGGGGACGGAACTGTATGGCTACACCTTC. This encodes CASSRGTELYGYTF. The chain employs TRBV5-1 and TRBJ1-2; TRBD1 might be the D (5 bases). The CDR3 sequence is 14 residues long. Trimming removed 4 bases from V and 5 bases from J, with 15 bases in between. CDR1 is SGHRS and CDR2 is YFSETQ in the germline V gene.